Shown below are 15 T cell receptor beta chains from a single sample sequenced in a study of CXCR3-negative and CXCR3-positive naive CD8 T cells. TRB cDNA was prepared as libraries by UMI-labeled 5' RACE. TCRdb reprocessed the 5' RACE reads; each CDR3 protein has one entry and no DNA is given. The sample spans some 6,100 distinct CDR3 sequences; the ten largest clones claim around 1.9%. Sequencing input: naive CXCR3- CD8+ T cells from blood. As for subset: CD45RO-CCR7+CD27+CD95- naive CD8+ T cells lacking CXCR3 (TNR3-). The receptors come from a human donor in good health. Some clones in this sample may be carry-over from other donors' samples.

The chain combines TRBV25-1 with TRBJ1-4. The germline gives CDR1 MGHDK, CDR2 SYGVNS. CDR3 length equals 19 residues. The CDR3 spells CASSEYEVGQSATNEKLFF.

The chain is built from TRBV15 and TRBJ1-5; the TCRdb D gene call, TRBD1, has no DNA to confirm it. The CDR3 consists of 14 residues. The V gene's germline CDR1 is LNHNV and CDR2 YYDKDF (reference sequence). The CDR3 here is CATSRSRDNQPQHF.

By frequency, this clonotype is medium-sized. V gene TRBV6-5 combines with J gene TRBJ2-5; as DNA is missing, the TRBD1 call by TCRdb cannot be tested. CDR1 and CDR2 from the germline V gene are MNHEY and SVGAGI. CDR3 length equals 14 residues. This chain's CDR3 is CASRNSGRGETQYF.

Frequency places this clonotype as medium-sized. The chain combines TRBV7-2 with TRBJ2-1; the TRBD1 assignment by TCRdb is unverifiable without DNA. The CDR3 runs 13 residues. Germline V lookup: CDR1 SGHTA, CDR2 FQGNSA. The CDR3 loop is CASSFSVNNEQFF.

The V gene is TRBV6-6, the J gene TRBJ1-2; the TCRdb call, TRBD1, lacks DNA for checking. The germline CDR1 and CDR2 sequences are MNHNY and SVGAGI (reference sequence). The CDR3 spans 15 residues. CDR3 loop: CASSLRTGELYGYTF.

The J gene is TRBJ2-1, the V gene TRBV3-1. The CDR3 covers 12 residues. Per the germline V gene, CDR1 is LGHDT and CDR2 is YNNKEL (reference sequence). The CDR3 here is CASSQVDNEQFF.

This sequence joins TRBV12-5 and TRBJ2-7; TCRdb indicates TRBD2, and absent DNA this call remains unverified. This CDR3 is built from 12 residues. Germline CDR1 is LGHNT and CDR2 is FRNRAP. The CDR3 sequence is CARREGLLEQYF.

This clonotype shows up as medium-sized by frequency. V gene TRBV7-8 combines with J gene TRBJ1-2; TCRdb returns TRBD1, unconfirmable since there is no DNA. Germline loops: CDR1 SGHVS, CDR2 FQNEAQ. The CDR3 consists of 13 residues. The CDR3 spells CASSLLGAYGYTF. The full variable domain, in which reference TRBV7-8 and TRBJ1-2 provide the parts outside the CDR3, is GAGVSQSPRYKVAKRGQDVALRCDPISGHVSLFWYQQALGQGPEFLTYFQNEAQLDKSGLPSDRFFAERPEGSVSTLKIQRTQQEDSAVYLCASSLLGAYGYTFGSGTRLTVV.

Its frequency marks this clonotype as medium-sized. The gene calls are TRBV10-3 and TRBJ1-2; the D gene TCRdb calls, TRBD1, cannot be checked with no DNA. Germline V gene lookup returns CDR1 ENHRY and CDR2 SYGVKD. The CDR3 spans 15 residues. The CDR3 reads CAISESQDRDYGYTF.

V is TRBV29-1 and J is TRBJ2-1; lacking DNA, the TRBD1 call made by TCRdb goes unchecked. This CDR3 region has 12 residues. The germline CDR1 and CDR2 sequences are SQVTM and ANQGSEA. The CDR3 region is CSVAPGGTEQFF.

The gene calls are TRBV5-1 and TRBJ2-4; TCRdb selects TRBD2, and the lack of DNA leaves this call unchecked. The CDR3 totals 15 residues. Germline V lookup: CDR1 SGHRS, CDR2 YFSETQ. This CDR3 reads CASSLDGTAKNIQYF.

The chain carries TRBV27 and TRBJ2-1; TCRdb reports TRBD1, a call that lacks DNA to check it against. This CDR3 is built from 14 residues. CDR1 and CDR2 from the germline V gene are MNHEY and SMNVEV (reference sequence). The chain's CDR3 is CASTTGQINNEQFF.

V usage is TRBV29-1 and J usage is TRBJ1-1. The CDR3 has 11 amino acids. Germline V CDR1 and CDR2: SQVTM, ANQGSEA. CDR3 protein: CSDKSHTEAFF.

This chain's CDR3 is CASSGNSGANVLTF. This sequence joins TRBV7-6 and TRBJ2-6. Germline lookup yields CDR1 SGHVS and CDR2 FNYEAQ. This CDR3 has 14 amino acids.

The chain recombines TRBV5-1 with TRBJ1-1; without DNA, the TCRdb call of TRBD1 cannot be checked. CDR3 length: 15 residues. Germline values: CDR1 SGHRS, CDR2 YFSETQ. The CDR3 loop reads CASSFYGTVNTEAFF.